This TCR beta chain was identified in a study of T cell responses to AZD1222 COVID-19 vaccine. Study-wide results and limits: Targeting of unmutated variant regions was reportedly seen in nearly half of spike-specific TCRs.

The method was immunoSEQ multiplex PCR; TCRdb's version includes in-frame clones alone and lacks a portion of them. The sample has about 99,000 clones, roughly 89% seen once. Details on this clone: Its antigen is as yet unknown.

The TCR comes from an adult in good health. The material was peripheral blood, obtained on day 0 of AZD1222 vaccination.

CDR3 region: CATSRGSSYEQYF. DNA for the CDR3: TGTGCCACCAGCCGGGGAAGCTCCTACGAGCAGTACTTC. The gene calls are TRBV19 and TRBJ2-7, with D perhaps matching TRBD2 (5 bases). The germline V and J ends were trimmed by 10 bases and 0 bases, with 13 bases remaining between them. The germline V gene encodes CDR1 LNHDA and CDR2 SQIVND (reference sequence). This CDR3 spans 13 amino acids.